The TCR beta chain under discussion was sequenced for a study of shared clonotypes between healthy human individuals. The germline gives CDR1 SEHNR, CDR2 FQNEAQ (reference sequence). The CDR3 is made up of 16 amino acids. V lost 1 base to trimming and J lost 2 bases, with 14 bases between them. Donors comprised healthy HIV-negative adults lacking recent acute infections or vaccinations. The protocol was immunoSEQ multiplex PCR, while the TCRdb copy is restricted to in-frame clones and leaves out a portion. The repertoire consists of about 490,000 clones, with 76% occurring once and the leading ten covering around 13%.

This TCR came from a woman aged 35 to 49 in good health. Some clones in this sample may be carry-over from other donors' samples. The sequenced sample was PBMCs. This chain joins TRBV7-9 and TRBJ1-2; D is unclear. CDR3 in amino acids: CASSLGSSGSNYGYTF. Here the CDR3 DNA reads TGTGCCAGCAGCTTAGGATCCTCTGGCAGCAACTATGGCTACACCTTC.